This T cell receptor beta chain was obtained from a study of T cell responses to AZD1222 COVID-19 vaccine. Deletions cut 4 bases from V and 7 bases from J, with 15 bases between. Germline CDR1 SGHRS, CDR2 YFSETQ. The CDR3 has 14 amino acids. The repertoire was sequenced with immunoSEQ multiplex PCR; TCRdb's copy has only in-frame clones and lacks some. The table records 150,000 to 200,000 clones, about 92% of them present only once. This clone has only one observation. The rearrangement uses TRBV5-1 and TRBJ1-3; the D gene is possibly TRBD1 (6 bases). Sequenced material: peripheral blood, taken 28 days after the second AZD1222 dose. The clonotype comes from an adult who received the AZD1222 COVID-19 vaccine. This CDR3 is CASSLGGQENTIYF. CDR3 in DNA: TGCGCCAGCAGCCTGGGGGGGCAGGAGAACACCATATATTTT.